The rows below give T cell receptor beta chains drawn from one sample of a study of neoadjuvant anti-PD-1 for oral cavity cancer. Repertoires were generated with immunoSEQ multiplex PCR, while TCRdb's copy carries only in-frame clones and drops some. The sample lists about 15,000 clones, 66% occurring once. Source: PBMCs, taken before nivolumab (anti-PD-1) treatment. The receptors here all came from a person aged 40-85 years with oral cavity squamous cell carcinoma. Each CDR3 is given with its conserved first and last residue. Fields, in order: V gene, clone size, J gene, D gene, CDR3 protein, CDR3 DNA. D genes are given only for firm matches. The size entry is marked missing in some rows and otherwise reads once, few, many or a size class.

TRBV28	NA	TRBJ1-6	TRBD1	CASRPRTGVSSPLHF	TGTGCCAGCAGACCCCGGACAGGGGTTAGTTCACCCCTCCACTTT
TRBV5-1	few	TRBJ2-3	NA	CASSSQVIRDTQYF	TGCGCCAGCAGCTCCCAGGTAATCCGAGATACGCAGTATTTT
TRBV19	few	TRBJ2-3	NA	CASSGTPRSTDTQYF	TGTGCCAGTAGTGGGACGCCTCGATCCACAGATACGCAGTATTTT
TRBV5-5	NA	TRBJ2-3	NA	CASSPRGGGPTDTQYF	TGTGCCAGCAGCCCCCGAGGAGGAGGCCCCACAGATACGCAGTATTTT
TRBV10-1	NA	TRBJ2-1	TRBD1	CASSEDRGEQFF	TGCGCCAGCAGTGAGGACAGGGGCGAGCAGTTCTTC
TRBV7-9	NA	TRBJ1-1	TRBD1	CASRDRGNTEAFF	TGTGCCAGCAGGGACAGGGGTAACACTGAAGCTTTCTTT
TRBV27	NA	TRBJ1-1	NA	CASSLGGRTEAFF	TGTGCCAGCAGTTTAGGGGGAAGAACTGAAGCTTTCTTT
TRBV9	NA	TRBJ2-7	NA	CASSVDGAPYEQYF	TGTGCCAGCAGCGTAGATGGTGCTCCCTACGAGCAGTACTTC
TRBV2	NA	TRBJ2-7	TRBD1	CASTAIGQGAYEQYF	TGTGCCAGCACCGCCATCGGACAGGGGGCCTACGAGCAGTACTTC
TRBV5-1	NA	TRBJ2-5	NA	CASSLGTKQETQYF	TGCGCCAGCAGCTTGGGGACAAAGCAAGAGACCCAGTACTTC
TRBV28	NA	TRBJ2-7	NA	CASSSSQGGRPGEQYF	TGTGCCAGCAGCAGCTCGCAGGGGGGTCGACCCGGGGAGCAGTACTTC
TRBV2	few	TRBJ1-5	TRBD1	CASSTGQGYQPQHF	TGTGCCAGCAGCACGGGACAGGGTTATCAGCCCCAGCATTTT
TRBV5-8	NA	TRBJ2-5	TRBD1	CASSLGGQGARETQYF	TGTGCCAGCAGCTTGGGGGGACAGGGGGCACGGGAGACCCAGTACTTC
TRBV6-5	NA	TRBJ2-1	TRBD2	CASSFGLAGGPGEQFF	TGTGCCAGCAGTTTTGGACTAGCGGGAGGGCCCGGTGAGCAGTTCTTC
TRBV28	NA	TRBJ1-1	NA	CASSPGVRFTEAFF	TGTGCCAGCAGTCCAGGGGTTCGCTTCACTGAAGCTTTCTTT
TRBV29-1	NA	TRBJ1-4	NA	CSVLRGTNEKLFF	TGCAGCGTTTTAAGGGGGACTAATGAAAAACTGTTTTTT
TRBV18	NA	TRBJ1-4	NA	CASSPAQRRINEKLFF	TGTGCCAGCTCACCAGCCCAGAGGCGGATTAATGAAAAACTGTTTTTT
TRBV19	NA	TRBJ2-7	TRBD2	CASSNSGRAYEQYF	TGTGCCAGTAGTAACAGCGGGAGGGCCTACGAGCAGTACTTC
TRBV6-1	NA	TRBJ2-1	NA	CASSPSVGNNEQFF	TGTGCCAGCAGCCCTTCGGTCGGTAACAATGAGCAGTTCTTC
TRBV6-1	NA	TRBJ2-1	NA	CASSEVGSPDEQFF	TGTGCCAGCAGCGAAGTGGGCAGTCCGGATGAGCAGTTCTTC
TRBV6-5	NA	TRBJ1-1	NA	CASKLQGGSEAFF	TGTGCCAGCAAGCTCCAGGGTGGTAGCGAAGCTTTCTTT
TRBV6-1	few	TRBJ1-2	TRBD1	CASSAQTGWGYTF	TGTGCCAGCAGTGCCCAGACAGGGTGGGGCTACACCTTC
TRBV10-3	once	TRBJ1-6	NA	CAISGGFYNSPLHF	TGTGCCATCAGCGGAGGTTTCTATAATTCACCCCTCCACTTT
TRBV5-8	NA	TRBJ2-2	TRBD1	CASSLYNRGSTGELFF	TGTGCCAGCAGCTTGTATAACAGGGGAAGCACCGGGGAGCTGTTTTTT
TRBV11-2	few	TRBJ2-1	TRBD2	CASSSTSDSYNEQFF	TGTGCCAGCAGCTCCACTAGCGACTCCTACAATGAGCAGTTCTTC
TRBV6-6	NA	TRBJ2-7	NA	CASTDGSYYEQYF	TGTGCCAGCACGGACGGATCGTACTACGAGCAGTACTTC
TRBV12-1	NA	TRBJ1-5	NA	CASSLTPGNNQPQHF	TGTGCCAGCAGCTTAACGCCAGGGAACAATCAGCCCCAGCATTTT
TRBV28	NA	TRBJ2-5	NA	CASSPINAETQYF	TGTGCCAGCAGTCCGATTAACGCAGAGACCCAGTACTTC
TRBV5-1	NA	TRBJ2-5	NA	CASRGEGLGFQETQYF	TGCGCCAGCAGAGGCGAGGGGCTCGGATTTCAAGAGACCCAGTACTTC
TRBV10-3	NA	TRBJ1-2	TRBD1	CATRTGGNTNYGYTF	TGTGCCACTCGGACAGGGGGCAACACTAACTATGGCTACACCTTC
TRBV5-1	NA	TRBJ1-2	NA	CASSLDGGRSYGYTF	TGCGCCAGCAGCTTGGACGGGGGGCGCAGCTATGGCTACACCTTC
TRBV11-2	NA	TRBJ2-3	TRBD2	CASSSTAGATDTQYF	TGTGCCAGCAGCTCTACAGCGGGGGCCACAGATACGCAGTATTTT
TRBV6-6	NA	TRBJ2-1	NA	CASSYPLLQYNEQFF	TGTGCCAGCAGTTACCCCCTATTGCAGTACAATGAGCAGTTCTTC
TRBV2	NA	TRBJ2-3	NA	CASPPYSATDTQYF	TGTGCCAGCCCACCCTACAGCGCAACAGATACGCAGTATTTT
TRBV11-2	NA	TRBJ1-1	NA	CASSLYTEAFF	TGTGCCAGCAGCTTATACACTGAAGCTTTCTTT
TRBV27	NA	TRBJ1-1	NA	CASSPRVRRATEAFF	TGTGCCAGCAGTCCAAGGGTACGGAGGGCCACTGAAGCTTTCTTT
TRBV2	NA	TRBJ2-5	NA	CASSEARTEKETQYF	TGTGCCAGCAGTGAAGCAAGGACAGAAAAAGAGACCCAGTACTTC
TRBV6-1	once	TRBJ1-6	NA	CASSAGQYYNSPLHF	TGTGCCAGCAGCGCAGGACAGTATTATAATTCACCCCTCCACTTT
TRBV13	NA	TRBJ1-2	NA	CASSLGGRSNYGYTF	TGTGCCAGCAGCTTAGGCGGCAGATCTAACTATGGCTACACCTTC
TRBV6-4	few	TRBJ2-1	TRBD1	CASSSIVAGTGVANEQFF	TGTGCCAGCAGTAGCATCGTTGCGGGGACAGGGGTTGCGAATGAGCAGTTCTTC
TRBV7-2	NA	TRBJ1-2	NA	CASSLAIYGYTF	TGTGCCAGCAGCTTAGCGATCTATGGCTACACCTTC
TRBV7-8	NA	TRBJ1-5	TRBD1	CASSLGQGTQPQHF	TGTGCCAGCAGCTTAGGACAGGGGACTCAGCCCCAGCATTTT
TRBV7-8	NA	TRBJ1-5	TRBD1	CASSRYRGLSNQPQHF	TGTGCCAGCAGCCGATACAGGGGACTTAGCAATCAGCCCCAGCATTTT
TRBV30	NA	TRBJ1-1	NA	CAWRKDFNTEAFF	TGTGCCTGGAGGAAGGACTTCAACACTGAAGCTTTCTTT
TRBV11-2	NA	TRBJ2-3	TRBD2	CASSSPTSGLDTQYF	TGTGCCAGCAGCTCCCCCACTAGCGGACTAGATACGCAGTATTTT